Listed here are 8 T cell receptor beta chains from one sample, sequenced in a study of T cells expressing NK-cell markers. TCRdb processed the 5' RACE reads again and assigns one entry to each CDR3 protein, with no DNA. The table for this sample gives 300,000 to 500,000 distinct CDR3 sequences. Input material: blood T cells: a sorted CD56 or NKG2C T cell subset, CD4+ or CD8+ T cells, or bulk PBMC T cells (not recorded which). Receptors were obtained from a woman aged 50 to 65 in good health.

The chain uses TRBV20-1 and TRBJ2-3; TCRdb names TRBD1, which stays unverified in the absence of DNA. This CDR3 region has 14 residues. The germline V gene encodes CDR1 DFQATT and CDR2 SNEGSKA (reference sequence). CDR3 loop: CSAREVNTGGKQYF.

This rearrangement joins TRBV7-9 to TRBJ2-3; absent DNA, TCRdb's TRBD2 call cannot be checked. This CDR3 has 16 amino acids. Per germline, CDR1 SEHNR and CDR2 FQNEAQ (reference sequence). Here the CDR3 reads CASSVRGPHSTDTQYF.

This rearrangement joins TRBV6-1 to TRBJ1-6; TCRdb's D call of TRBD1 is untestable without DNA. Germline-derived CDR1 and CDR2 are MNHNS and SASEGT. The CDR3 runs to 15 residues. The CDR3: CASSPPGDGNSPLHF.

The V call is TRBV12-3 or TRBV12-4, the J call TRBJ2-7. The CDR3 length is 12 residues. CDR3 sequence: CASMGYRYEQYF.

The CDR3 region is CAISLDRGRVGYTF. The V call is TRBV10-3, the J call TRBJ1-2; the D call from TCRdb, TRBD1, cannot be confirmed without DNA. This CDR3 region has 14 residues. CDR1 is ENHRY, CDR2 SYGVKD, per germline.

The chain uses TRBV28 and TRBJ2-3; TCRdb's D call, TRBD2, is unchecked because there is no DNA. The CDR3 contains 17 residues. Germline V gives CDR1 MDHEN, CDR2 SYDVKM. This CDR3 is CASSMMTSGVSTDTQYF.

CDR3: CASSQTPTRREGYNEQFF. The V call is TRBV3-1, the J call TRBJ2-1; the D call of TRBD2 rests on TCRdb alone, since no DNA is present to check it. CDR1 is LGHDT, CDR2 YNNKEL, per germline (reference sequence). The CDR3 is made up of 18 amino acids.

The CDR3 reads CSVAPGIDTEAFF. The genes are TRBV29-1 and TRBJ1-1; TCRdb picks TRBD1, but there is no DNA to check that call. The CDR3 sequence is 13 residues long. Germline CDR1 SQVTM, CDR2 ANQGSEA.